Sequencing of this TCR beta chain was carried out in a study of blood T cell repertoires in COVID-19. Germline V CDR1 and CDR2: LNHNV, YYDKDF (reference sequence). The CDR3 is 17 amino acids. Trimming removed 0 bases from V and 4 bases from J, with 16 bases in between. Generated by immunoSEQ multiplex PCR, the TCRdb table keeps only in-frame clones and is missing some. The sample holds roughly 260,000 clones, around 89% seen once. The sample taken for sequencing was peripheral blood. The sequence was collected from a woman aged 40 to 55 with acute or convalescent COVID-19. This chain uses TRBV15 with TRBJ1-3, with a tentative D call TRBD1 (5 bases). The chain's CDR3 is CATSREALGAPGNTIYF. The CDR3 DNA reads TGTGCCACCAGCAGAGAGGCCCTAGGGGCCCCCGGAAACACCATATATTTT.